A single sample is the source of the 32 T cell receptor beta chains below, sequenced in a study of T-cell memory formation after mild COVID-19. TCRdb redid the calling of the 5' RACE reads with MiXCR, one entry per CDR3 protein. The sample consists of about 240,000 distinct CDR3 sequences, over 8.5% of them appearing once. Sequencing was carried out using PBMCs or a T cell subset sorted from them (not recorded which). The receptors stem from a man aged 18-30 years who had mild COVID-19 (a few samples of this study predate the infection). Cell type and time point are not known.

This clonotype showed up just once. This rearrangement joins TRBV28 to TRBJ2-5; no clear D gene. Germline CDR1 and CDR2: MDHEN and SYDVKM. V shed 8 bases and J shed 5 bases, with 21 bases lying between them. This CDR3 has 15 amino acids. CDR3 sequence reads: CASGSPAAGRETQYF. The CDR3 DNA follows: TGTGCCAGCGGATCTCCCGCGGCCGGTAGGGAGACCCAGTACTTC. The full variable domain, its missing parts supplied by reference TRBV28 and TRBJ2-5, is DVKVTQSSRYLVKRTGEKVFLECVQDMDHENMFWYRQDPGLGLRLIYFSYDVKMKEKGDIPEGYSVSREKKERFSLILESASTNQTSMYLCASGSPAAGRETQYFGPGTRLLVL.

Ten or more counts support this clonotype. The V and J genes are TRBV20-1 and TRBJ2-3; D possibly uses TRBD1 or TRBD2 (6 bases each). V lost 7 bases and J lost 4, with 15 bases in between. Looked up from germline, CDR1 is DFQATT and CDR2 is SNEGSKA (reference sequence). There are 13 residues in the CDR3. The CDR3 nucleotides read TGCAGTGTCCTCTCGGGGGCCCCAGATACGCAGTATTTT. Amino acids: CSVLSGAPDTQYF.

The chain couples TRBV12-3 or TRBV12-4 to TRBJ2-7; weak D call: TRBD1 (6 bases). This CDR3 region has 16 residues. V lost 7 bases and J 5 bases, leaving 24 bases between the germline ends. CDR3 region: CASTLWGQGRYHEQYF. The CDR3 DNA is TGTGCCAGCACCCTTTGGGGTCAGGGGCGGTATCACGAGCAGTACTTC.

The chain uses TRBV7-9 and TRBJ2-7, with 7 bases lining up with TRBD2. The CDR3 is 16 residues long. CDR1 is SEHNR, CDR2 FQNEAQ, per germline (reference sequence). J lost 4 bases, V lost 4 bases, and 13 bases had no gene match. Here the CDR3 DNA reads TGTGCCAGCAGCTCACTGGGGGGGACTTCCAATTACGAGCAGTACTTC. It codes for CASSSLGGTSNYEQYF.

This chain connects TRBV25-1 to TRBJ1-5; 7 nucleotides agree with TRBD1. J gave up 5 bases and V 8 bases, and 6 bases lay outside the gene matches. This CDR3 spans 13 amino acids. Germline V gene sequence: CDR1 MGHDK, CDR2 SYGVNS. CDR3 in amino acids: CASATGVDQPQHF. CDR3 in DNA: TGTGCCAGCGCCACAGGGGTCGATCAGCCCCAGCATTTT.

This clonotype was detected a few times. For the CDR3, the DNA is TGCGCCAGCAGCCAATCAGAGTACCAAGAGACCCAGTACTTC. Residues: CASSQSEYQETQYF. The chain links TRBV4-1 to TRBJ2-5, with D hard to call. CDR3 size: 14 residues. The germline CDR1 and CDR2 sequences are MGHRA and YSYEKL. Trimming left V 2 bases short and J 0 bases short, with 7 bases between.

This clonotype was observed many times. The CDR3 DNA is TGTGCCAGCAGTGGACTAGCGGGGGAAGAGACCCAGTACTTC. This codes for CASSGLAGEETQYF. V is TRBV4-2 and J is TRBJ2-5; TRBD2 aligns across 13 bases. The germline V gene encodes CDR1 LGHNA and CDR2 YNFKEQ. The CDR3 runs 14 residues. Trimming removed 6 bases from V and 3 bases from J; junction bases left unmatched: 1.

The DNA of the CDR3 is TGTGCCAGTACCAGAGGAGGGGCTTCTAACTATGGCTACACCTTC. This codes for CASTRGGASNYGYTF. The chain is built from TRBV19 and TRBJ1-2; the D gene is possibly TRBD1 (5 bases). Germline V gene data show CDR1 as LNHDA and CDR2 as SQIVND (reference sequence). The V gene lost 7 bases and the J gene lost 0 bases, with 15 bases spanning the gap. The CDR3 loop spans 15 amino acids.

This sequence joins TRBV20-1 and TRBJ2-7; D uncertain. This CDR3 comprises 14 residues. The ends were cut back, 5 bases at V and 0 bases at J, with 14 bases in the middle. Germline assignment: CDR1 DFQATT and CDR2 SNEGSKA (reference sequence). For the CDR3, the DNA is TGCAGTGCTCTCCCGGGCAGGAGCTCCTACGAGCAGTACTTC. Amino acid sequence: CSALPGRSSYEQYF.

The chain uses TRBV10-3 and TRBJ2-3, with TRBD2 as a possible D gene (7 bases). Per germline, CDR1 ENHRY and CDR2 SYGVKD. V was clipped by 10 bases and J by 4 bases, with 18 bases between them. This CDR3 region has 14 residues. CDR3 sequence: CATTGGGGADTQYF. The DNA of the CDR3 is TGTGCCACCACGGGGGGCGGGGGAGCAGATACGCAGTATTTT.

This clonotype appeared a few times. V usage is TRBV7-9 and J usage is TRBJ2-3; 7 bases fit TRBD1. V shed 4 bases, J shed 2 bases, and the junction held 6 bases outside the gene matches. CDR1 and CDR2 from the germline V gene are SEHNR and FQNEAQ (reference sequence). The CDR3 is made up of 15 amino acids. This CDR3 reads CASSWNRGHTDTQYF. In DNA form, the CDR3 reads TGTGCCAGCAGCTGGAACAGGGGTCACACAGATACGCAGTATTTT.

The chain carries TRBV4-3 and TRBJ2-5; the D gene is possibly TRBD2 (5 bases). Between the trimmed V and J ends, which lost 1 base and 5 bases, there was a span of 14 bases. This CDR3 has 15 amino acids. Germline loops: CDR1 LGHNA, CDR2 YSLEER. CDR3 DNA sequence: TGCGCCAGCAGCCAAGGGACGGTGTCGGGGGAGACCCAGTACTTC. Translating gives CASSQGTVSGETQYF.

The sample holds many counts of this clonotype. The CDR3 DNA reads as TGTGCCACCAGTGGTGGCAGGGACACTGAAGCTTTCTTT. It translates to CATSGGRDTEAFF. V is TRBV24-1 and J is TRBJ1-1; D is possibly TRBD1 (5 bases). Germline values: CDR1 KGHDR, CDR2 SFDVKD. V lost 5 bases to trimming and J lost 3 bases, with 9 bases between them. This CDR3 spans 13 amino acids.

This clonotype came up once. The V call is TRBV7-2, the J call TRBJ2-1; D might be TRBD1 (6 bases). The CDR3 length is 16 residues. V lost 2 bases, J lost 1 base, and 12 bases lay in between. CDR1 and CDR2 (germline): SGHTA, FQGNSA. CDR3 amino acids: CASSLWVRGSYNEQFF. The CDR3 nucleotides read TGTGCCAGCAGCTTATGGGTGAGGGGGTCCTACAATGAGCAGTTCTTC.

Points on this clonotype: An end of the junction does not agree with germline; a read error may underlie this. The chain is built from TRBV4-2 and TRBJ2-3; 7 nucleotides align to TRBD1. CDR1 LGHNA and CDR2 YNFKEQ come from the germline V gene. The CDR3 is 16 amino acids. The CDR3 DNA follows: TGCGCCAGCAGCCAAGATACAGGGGCTGGCACAGATACGCAGTATTTT. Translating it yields CASSQDTGAGTDTQYF.

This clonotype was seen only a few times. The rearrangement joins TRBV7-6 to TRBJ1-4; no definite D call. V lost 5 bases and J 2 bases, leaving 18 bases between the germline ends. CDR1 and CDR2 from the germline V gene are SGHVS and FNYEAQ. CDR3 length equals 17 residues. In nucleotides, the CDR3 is TGTGCCAGCAGCCAACGGGCCCTCTCCGGGACTAATGAAAAACTGTTTTTT. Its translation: CASSQRALSGTNEKLFF.

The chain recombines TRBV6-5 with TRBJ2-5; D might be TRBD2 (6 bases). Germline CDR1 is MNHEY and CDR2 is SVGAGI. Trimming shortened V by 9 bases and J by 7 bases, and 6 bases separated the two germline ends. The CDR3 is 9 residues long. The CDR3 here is CASSGTQYF. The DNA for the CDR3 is TGTGCCAGTAGCGGGACCCAGTACTTC.

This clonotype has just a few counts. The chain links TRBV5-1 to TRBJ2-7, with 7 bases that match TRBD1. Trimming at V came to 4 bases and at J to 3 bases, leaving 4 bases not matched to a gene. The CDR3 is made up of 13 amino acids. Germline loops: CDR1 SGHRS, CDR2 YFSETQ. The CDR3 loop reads CASSVRQGYEQYF. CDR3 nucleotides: TGCGCCAGCAGCGTTAGACAGGGCTACGAGCAGTACTTC. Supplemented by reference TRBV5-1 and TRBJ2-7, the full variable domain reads KAGVTQTPRYLIKTRGQQVTLSCSPISGHRSVSWYQQTPGQGLQFLFEYFSETQRNKGNFPGRFSGRQFSNSRSEMNVSTLELGDSALYLCASSVRQGYEQYFGPGTRLTVT.

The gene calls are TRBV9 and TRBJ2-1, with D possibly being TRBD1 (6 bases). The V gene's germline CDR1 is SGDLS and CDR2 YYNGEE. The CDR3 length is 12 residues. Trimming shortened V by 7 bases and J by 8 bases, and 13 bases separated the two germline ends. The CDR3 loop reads CASGGRGDEQFF. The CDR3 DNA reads TGTGCCAGCGGCGGCAGGGGCGATGAGCAGTTCTTC. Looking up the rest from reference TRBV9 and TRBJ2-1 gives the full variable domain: DSGVTQTPKHLITATGQRVTLRCSPRSGDLSVYWYQQSLDQGLQFLIQYYNGEERAKGNILERFSAQQFPDLHSELNLSSLELGDSALYFCASGGRGDEQFFGPGTRLTVL.

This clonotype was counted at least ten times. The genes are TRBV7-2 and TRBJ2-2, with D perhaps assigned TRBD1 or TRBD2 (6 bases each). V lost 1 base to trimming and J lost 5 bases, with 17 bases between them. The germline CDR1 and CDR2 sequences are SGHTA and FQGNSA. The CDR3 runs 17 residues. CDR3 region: CASSLGDFGGRTGELFF. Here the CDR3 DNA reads TGTGCCAGCAGCTTAGGGGACTTCGGGGGCCGGACCGGGGAGCTGTTTTTT.

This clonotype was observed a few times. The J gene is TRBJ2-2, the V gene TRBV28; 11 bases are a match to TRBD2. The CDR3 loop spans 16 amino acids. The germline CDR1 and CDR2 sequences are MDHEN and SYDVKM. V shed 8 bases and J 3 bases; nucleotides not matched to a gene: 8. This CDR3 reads CASGTTSGADTGELFF. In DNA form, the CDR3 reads TGTGCCAGCGGGACGACTAGCGGGGCGGACACCGGGGAGCTGTTTTTT.

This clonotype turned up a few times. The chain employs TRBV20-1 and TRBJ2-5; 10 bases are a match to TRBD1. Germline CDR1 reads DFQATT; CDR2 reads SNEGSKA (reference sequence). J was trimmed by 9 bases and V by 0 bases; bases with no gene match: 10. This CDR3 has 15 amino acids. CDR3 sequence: CSAREHGQGVGAQYF. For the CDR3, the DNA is TGCAGTGCTAGAGAACATGGACAGGGGGTCGGTGCCCAGTACTTC.

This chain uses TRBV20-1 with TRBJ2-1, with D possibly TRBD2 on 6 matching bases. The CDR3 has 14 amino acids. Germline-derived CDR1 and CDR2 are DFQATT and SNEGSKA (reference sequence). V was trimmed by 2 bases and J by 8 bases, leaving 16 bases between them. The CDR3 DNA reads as TGCAGTGCTAGACTCGGCGGGGAGTTCGATGAGCAGTTCTTC. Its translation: CSARLGGEFDEQFF.

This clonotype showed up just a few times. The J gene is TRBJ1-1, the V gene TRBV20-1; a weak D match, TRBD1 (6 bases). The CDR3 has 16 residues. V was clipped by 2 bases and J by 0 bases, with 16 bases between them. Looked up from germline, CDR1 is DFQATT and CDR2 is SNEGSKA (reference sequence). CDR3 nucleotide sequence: TGCAGTGCTAGATCCGGGGGCGCGGGGATGAACACTGAAGCTTTCTTT. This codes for CSARSGGAGMNTEAFF.

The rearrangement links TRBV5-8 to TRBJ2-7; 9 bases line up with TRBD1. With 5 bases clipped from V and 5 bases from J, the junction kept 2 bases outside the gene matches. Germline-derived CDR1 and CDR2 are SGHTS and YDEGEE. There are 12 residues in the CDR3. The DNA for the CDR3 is TGTGCCAGCAGGGGACAGGGCCACGAGCAGTACGTC. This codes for CASRGQGHEQYV.

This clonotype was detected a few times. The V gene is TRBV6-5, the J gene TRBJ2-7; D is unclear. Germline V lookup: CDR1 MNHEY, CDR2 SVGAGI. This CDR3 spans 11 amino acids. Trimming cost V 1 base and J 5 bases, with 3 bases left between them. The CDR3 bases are TGTGCCAGCAGTTACTTACACGAGCAGTACTTC. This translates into CASSYLHEQYF.

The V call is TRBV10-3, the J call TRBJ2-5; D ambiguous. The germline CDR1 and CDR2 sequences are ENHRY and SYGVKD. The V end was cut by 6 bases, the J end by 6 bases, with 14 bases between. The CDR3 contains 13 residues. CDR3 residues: CAIRDVIEKTQYF. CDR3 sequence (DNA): TGTGCCATCAGGGACGTCATTGAAAAGACCCAGTACTTC.

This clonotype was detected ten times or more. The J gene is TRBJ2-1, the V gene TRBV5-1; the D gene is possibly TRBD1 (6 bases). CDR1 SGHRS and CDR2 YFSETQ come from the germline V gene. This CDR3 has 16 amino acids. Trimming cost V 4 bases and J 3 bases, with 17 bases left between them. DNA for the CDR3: TGCGCCAGCAGCAGGGTGGGGACAATGGGCTACAATGAGCAGTTCTTC. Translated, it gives CASSRVGTMGYNEQFF.

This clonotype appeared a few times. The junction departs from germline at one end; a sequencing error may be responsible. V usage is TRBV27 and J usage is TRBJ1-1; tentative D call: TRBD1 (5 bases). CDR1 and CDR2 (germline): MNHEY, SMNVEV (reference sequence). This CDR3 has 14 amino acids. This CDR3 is CASINLGGNSEAFF. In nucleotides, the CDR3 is TGTGCCAGCATCAACCTCGGGGGGAACTCTGAAGCTTTCTTT.

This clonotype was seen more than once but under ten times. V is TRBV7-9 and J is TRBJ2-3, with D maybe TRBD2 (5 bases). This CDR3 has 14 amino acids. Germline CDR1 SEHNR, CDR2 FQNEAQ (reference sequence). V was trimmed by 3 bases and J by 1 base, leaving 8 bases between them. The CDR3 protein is CASSFRRGTDTQYF. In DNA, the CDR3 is TGTGCCAGCAGCTTTCGGCGGGGCACAGATACGCAGTATTTT.

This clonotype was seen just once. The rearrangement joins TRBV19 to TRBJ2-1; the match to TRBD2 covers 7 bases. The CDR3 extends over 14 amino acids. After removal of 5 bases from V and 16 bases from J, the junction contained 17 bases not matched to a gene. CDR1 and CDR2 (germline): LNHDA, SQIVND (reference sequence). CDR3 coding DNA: TGTGCCAGTAGTTCATCACCTGGTAGCGGGTGCTCCTTCTTC. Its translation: CASSSSPGSGCSFF.

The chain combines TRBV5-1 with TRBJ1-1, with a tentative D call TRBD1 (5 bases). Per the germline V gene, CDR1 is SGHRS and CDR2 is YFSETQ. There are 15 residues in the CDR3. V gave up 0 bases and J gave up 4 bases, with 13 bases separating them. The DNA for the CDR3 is TGCGCCAGCAGCTTGGCCGGTGGGGGTGGCACTGAAGCTTTCTTT. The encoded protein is CASSLAGGGGTEAFF.